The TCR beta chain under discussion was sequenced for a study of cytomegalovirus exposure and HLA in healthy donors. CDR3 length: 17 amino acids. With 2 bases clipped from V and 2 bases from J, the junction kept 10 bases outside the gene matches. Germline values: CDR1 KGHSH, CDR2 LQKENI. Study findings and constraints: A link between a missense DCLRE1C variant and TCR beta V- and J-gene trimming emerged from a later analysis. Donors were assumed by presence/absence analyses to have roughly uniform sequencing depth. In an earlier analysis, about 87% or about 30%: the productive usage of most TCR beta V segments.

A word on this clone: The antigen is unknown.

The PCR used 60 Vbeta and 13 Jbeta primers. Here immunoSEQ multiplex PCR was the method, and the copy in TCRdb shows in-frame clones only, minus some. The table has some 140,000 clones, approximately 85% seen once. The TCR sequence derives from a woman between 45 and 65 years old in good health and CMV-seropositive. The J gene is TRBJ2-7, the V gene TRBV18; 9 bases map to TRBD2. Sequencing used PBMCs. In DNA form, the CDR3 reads TGTGCCAGCTCACCAACGGGCGGGGGGGGCACAACCTACGAGCAGTACTTC. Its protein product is CASSPTGGGGTTYEQYF.